Following are 9 T cell receptor beta chains from one sample sequenced in a study of T cells in localized non-small cell lung cancer. Produced via immunoSEQ multiplex PCR; TCRdb's table is partial and in-frame only. In the table there are about 24,000 clones, around nine tenths of which are singletons. The sample in question was peripheral blood, obtained before any cancer treatment. The receptors were sampled from a man between 40 and 70 years old with stage I squamous cell lung carcinoma.

The V gene is TRBV6-1, the J gene TRBJ2-1, with a weak D call TRBD1 (6 bases). CDR1 is MNHNS, CDR2 SASEGT, per germline. Trimming shortened V by 3 bases and J by 10 bases, and 13 bases separated the two germline ends. The CDR3 loop spans 13 amino acids. DNA of the CDR3: TGTGCCAGCAGTGATGAGGTGAGGGGGGAGCAGTTCTTC. The encoded protein is CASSDEVRGEQFF.

This chain connects TRBV4-2 to TRBJ1-4, with a tentative D call TRBD1 (6 bases). The germline CDR1 and CDR2 sequences are LGHNA and YNFKEQ. The CDR3 has 16 residues. V lost 1 base and J lost 8, with 17 bases in between. The CDR3 DNA is TGTGCCAGCAGCCAAGTCGGGGGGGGGCGAGAAGAAAAACTGTTTTTT. Translation: CASSQVGGGREEKLFF.

The V call is TRBV7-4, the J call TRBJ1-1; 7 positions agree with TRBD1. Germline values: CDR1 SGHVT, CDR2 SQSDAQ. V was clipped by 1 base and J by 2 bases; unmatched bases: 4. The CDR3 is made up of 15 amino acids. As DNA, the CDR3 is TGTGCCAGCAGCTTAGGAGGGACAGCTAACACTGAAGCTTTCTTT. It translates to CASSLGGTANTEAFF.

The chain joins TRBV30 to TRBJ2-3; 10 bases are a match to TRBD1. The CDR3 spans 14 residues. V lost 2 bases to trimming and J lost 3 bases; unmatched junction nucleotides: 2. Germline CDR1 is GTSNPN and CDR2 is SVGIG (reference sequence). CDR3 region: CAWSWTGGTDTQYF. DNA for the CDR3: TGTGCCTGGAGTTGGACAGGGGGGACAGATACGCAGTATTTT.

The rearrangement joins TRBV19 to TRBJ2-7; D not resolved. Per the germline V gene, CDR1 is LNHDA and CDR2 is SQIVND (reference sequence). V lost 2 bases, J lost 3 bases, and 8 bases lay in between. The CDR3 is 13 amino acids. The CDR3 is CASSIIPFYEQYF. CDR3 in DNA: TGTGCCAGTAGTATAATCCCCTTCTACGAGCAGTACTTC.

The rearrangement joins TRBV6-6 to TRBJ1-2; 9 nucleotides match TRBD1. V lost 2 bases to trimming and J lost 6 bases; unmatched junction nucleotides: 4. This CDR3 is built from 14 residues. CDR1 is MNHNY and CDR2 is SVGAGI in the germline V gene (reference sequence). The CDR3 DNA reads TGTGCCAGCAGTTACACCGGGACAGGGAATGGCTACACCTTC. It codes for CASSYTGTGNGYTF.

The chain recombines TRBV6-6 with TRBJ1-3; D might be TRBD1 (6 bases). V lost 6 bases and J 0 bases, leaving 12 bases between the germline ends. Germline CDR1 reads MNHNY; CDR2 reads SVGAGI (reference sequence). CDR3 length: 15 amino acids. The CDR3 spells CASRNGQISGNTIYF. CDR3 sequence (DNA): TGTGCCAGCAGAAACGGACAGATCTCTGGAAACACCATATATTTT.

This chain connects TRBV25-1 to TRBJ1-2; D not resolved. V gave up 4 bases and J gave up 4 bases, with 19 bases separating them. The germline CDR1 and CDR2 sequences are MGHDK and SYGVNS. CDR3 length: 16 residues. The CDR3 nucleotides are TGTGCCAGCAGTGGCCCCGTAAGTGGCCCCAGCTATGGCTACACCTTC. It is translated as CASSGPVSGPSYGYTF.

For the CDR3, the DNA is TGTGCCAGCAGCCGCCGGGACAGGCTATTCAATGAGCAGTTCTTC. This codes for CASSRRDRLFNEQFF. The rearrangement links TRBV14 to TRBJ2-1, with 8 bases aligning to TRBD1. This CDR3 has 15 amino acids. The germline V gene has CDR1 SGHDN and CDR2 FVKESK. The trim removed 4 bases at V and 6 bases at J, leaving 8 bases unmatched. Supplemented by reference TRBV14 and TRBJ2-1, the full variable domain reads EAGVTQFPSHSVIEKGQTVTLRCDPISGHDNLYWYRRVMGKEIKFLLHFVKESKQDESGMPNNRFLAERTGGTYSTLKVQPAELEDSGVYFCASSRRDRLFNEQFFGPGTRLTVL.